This T cell receptor beta chain stems from a study of beta chain features in type 1 diabetes. General study results and limits: Whether TCRB rearrangement is influenced by HLA type went unresolved here. TCRB CDR3s from Type 1 diabetes patients were moderately but significantly shorter in all four CD4+ subsets.

The V gene lost 2 bases and the J gene lost 4 bases, with 10 bases spanning the gap. Germline CDR1 is SGHTA and CDR2 is FQGNSA. CDR3 length equals 14 residues. The authors sorted CD4+ naive, central memory, regulatory and stem cell-like memory cells via CD45RO/CCR7/CD25/CD127/CD95/CD27. About this clone itself: No antigen is known for it.

All of the isolated RNA was reverse transcribed, so expressed TCRB transcripts were sequenced. Reads from naive, central memory and regulatory T cell samples averaged about 3.9 million. Method: immunoSEQ multiplex PCR; TCRdb's copy keeps in-frame clones and lacks some. The sample has 300,000 to 450,000 clones; 15% to 20% are singletons. The TCR comes from a woman aged 18-30 years in good health. The sequenced sample was naive CD4+ T cells from blood. This chain connects TRBV7-2 to TRBJ2-3; D gene uncertain. CDR3 bases: TGTGCCAGCAGCTTATCTGCTGGGCCAGATACGCAGTATTTT. This sequence encodes CASSLSAGPDTQYF.